One sample yielded the 3 T cell receptor beta chains listed below, sequenced in a study of Tregs in tolerant kidney transplant recipients. Method: immunoSEQ multiplex PCR; TCRdb's copy keeps in-frame clones and lacks some. Among about 110,000 clones listed, nearly 90% were seen once. Material: CD4+ T cells from blood, obtained before the transplant. Receptors originate from a human donor who received a combined kidney and bone marrow transplant.

This clone has more than one count but fewer than ten. The chain employs TRBV10-3 and TRBJ2-5, with D unclear. V lost 5 bases and J 2 bases, leaving 12 bases between the germline ends. This CDR3 spans 14 amino acids. CDR1 is ENHRY, CDR2 SYGVKD, per germline. CDR3 bases: TGTGCCATCAGTCCCGACCCAGCGCAAGAGACCCAGTACTTC. It codes for CAISPDPAQETQYF.

V is TRBV19 and J is TRBJ1-2, with D possibly TRBD1 on 6 matching bases. The CDR3 is 17 residues long. V was pared by 5 bases and J by 1 base, with 20 bases between. Per the germline V gene, CDR1 is LNHDA and CDR2 is SQIVND (reference sequence). The CDR3 sequence is CASSFVTQGWNNYGYTF. Here the CDR3 DNA reads TGTGCCAGTAGTTTCGTAACTCAGGGGTGGAATAACTATGGCTACACCTTC. The whole variable domain, filled in from reference TRBV19 and TRBJ1-2, reads DGGITQSPKYLFRKEGQNVTLSCEQNLNHDAMYWYRQDPGQGLRLIYYSQIVNDFQKGDIAEGYSVSREKKESFPLTVTSAQKNPTAFYLCASSFVTQGWNNYGYTFGSGTRLTVV.

The chain joins TRBV7-2 to TRBJ1-4; 7 bases agree with TRBD1. Germline V gives CDR1 SGHTA, CDR2 FQGNSA. V gave up 4 bases and J gave up 6 bases; unmatched junction bases: 5. This CDR3 region has 14 residues. This CDR3 reads CASSSGQVHEKLFF. The CDR3 bases are TGTGCCAGCAGCTCTGGACAGGTCCATGAAAAACTGTTTTTT. The entire variable domain, with the rest obtained from reference TRBV7-2 and TRBJ1-4, is as follows: GAGVSQSPSNKVTEKGKDVELRCDPISGHTALYWYRQSLGQGLEFLIYFQGNSAPDKSGLPSDRFSAERTGGSVSTLTIQRTQQEDSAVYLCASSSGQVHEKLFFGSGTQLSVL.